The rows below give T cell receptor beta chains drawn from one sample of a study of radiotherapy plus CTLA-4 blockade in lung cancer. TCRdb's copy holds only in-frame clones and misses some; the assay was immunoSEQ multiplex PCR. The repertoire has about 73,000 clones, roughly 87% of them found once; the top ten carry 40% to 45%. The sequencing here drew on peripheral blood, taken from a patient treated with radiotherapy plus ipilimumab. These receptor sequences come from a human donor with non-small cell lung cancer that progressed on radiotherapy plus ipilimumab. Both conserved end residues are part of each CDR3. Fields, in order: J gene, V gene, clone size, D gene, CDR3 protein, CDR3 DNA. D genes are given only for firm matches. Rows give clone size only sometimes, using once, few, many, or a class for an expanded clone.

TRBJ2-7 TRBV6-1 - - CASSDSSQYF TGTGCCAGCAGTGATAGTTCGCAGTACTTC
TRBJ2-7 TRBV29-1 - - CSVVGLGTGEQYF TGCAGCGTTGTGGGCCTCGGAACCGGCGAGCAGTACTTC
TRBJ2-5 TRBV7-3 - - CASSRRGTAGEETQYF TGTGCCAGCAGCCGACGGGGGACCGCAGGGGAAGAGACCCAGTACTTC
TRBJ2-5 TRBV5-4 - - CASSLGVGGQETQYF TGTGCCAGCAGCTTAGGCGTTGGAGGGCAAGAGACCCAGTACTTC
TRBJ2-3 TRBV18 once TRBD2 CASSPTRQGRLAGDTQYF TGTGCCAGCTCACCAACCAGACAGGGCCGTCTAGCGGGGGATACGCAGTATTTT
TRBJ2-3 TRBV9 - - CASSGGTDTQYF TGTGCCAGCAGCGGGGGCACAGATACGCAGTATTTT
TRBJ2-3 TRBV6-4 - - CASSVSVTDTQYF TGTGCCAGCAGTGTAAGCGTTACAGATACGCAGTATTTT
TRBJ2-1 TRBV9 - - CASSVGGPRDEQFF TGTGCCAGCAGCGTGGGGGGCCCCCGGGATGAGCAGTTCTTC
TRBJ1-1 TRBV7-8 - TRBD1 CASSLGQVLAEAFF TGTGCCAGCAGCCTCGGACAGGTCTTAGCTGAAGCTTTCTTT
TRBJ2-7 TRBV4-1 - TRBD2 CASSQGLSGRTAYEQYF TGCGCCAGCAGCCAAGGCTTAAGCGGGAGAACTGCCTACGAGCAGTACTTC
TRBJ2-2 TRBV5-4 few TRBD2 CASASGGTTTGELFF TGTGCCTCCGCTAGCGGGGGGACTACCACCGGGGAGCTGTTTTTT
TRBJ1-2 TRBV19 - - CASRVEVGYGYTF TGTGCCAGTAGGGTCGAGGTAGGCTATGGCTACACCTTC
TRBJ2-3 TRBV11-1 - - CASSLSGAHTDTQYF TGTGCCAGCAGCCTTTCGGGGGCCCACACAGATACGCAGTATTTT
TRBJ2-6 TRBV27 - - CASRGGRIYGANVLIF TGTGCCAGCAGGGGGGGCCGAATTTATGGGGCCAACGTCCTGATTTTC
TRBJ2-7 TRBV4-1 - - CASSQDLLISYEQYF TGCGCCAGCAGCCAAGATCTTCTGATCTCCTACGAGCAGTACTTC
TRBJ2-2 TRBV9 - - CTSSTRDVDTGELFF TGTACCAGCAGCACCCGGGACGTAGACACCGGGGAGCTGTTTTTT
TRBJ2-1 TRBV6-5 - - CASRSVGSGNEQFF TGTGCCAGCAGGTCCGTGGGGTCTGGGAATGAGCAGTTCTTC